This T cell receptor beta chain appears in the sequencing data of a study of T cells in Graves' hyperthyroidism and ophthalmopathy. Study-wide results and caveats: Most thyroid clonotypes expanded above 0.001 appeared in blood too. It was a median around seven months before onset that the model predicted ophthalmopathy.

The germline gives CDR1 MNHEY, CDR2 SVGAGI. The CDR3 spans 13 residues. Trimming took 6 bases from V and 0 from J, leaving 9 bases between them. This clonotype came up many times. No antigen is known for it. Graves' hyperthyroidism was deemed stable absent ophthalmopathy progression within 18 months. Amplification targeted TCR beta CDR3 regions from RNA transcripts. The HTBI primer set served for first-round RT-PCR of the TCR CDR3. TCRdb ran MiXCR on the multiplex PCR reads and lists one entry per CDR3 protein. The sample consists of almost 600,000 distinct CDR3 sequences, 40% to 55% of them appearing once.

The clonotype originates from a woman between 18 and 29 years old with Graves' hyperthyroidism. The sample was peripheral blood or thyroid tissue (not recorded which). V usage is TRBV6-5 and J usage is TRBJ2-7, with D maybe TRBD2 (6 bases). CDR3 loop: CASRETSSYEQYF. DNA for the CDR3: TGTGCCAGCAGGGAGACTAGCTCCTACGAGCAGTACTTC.